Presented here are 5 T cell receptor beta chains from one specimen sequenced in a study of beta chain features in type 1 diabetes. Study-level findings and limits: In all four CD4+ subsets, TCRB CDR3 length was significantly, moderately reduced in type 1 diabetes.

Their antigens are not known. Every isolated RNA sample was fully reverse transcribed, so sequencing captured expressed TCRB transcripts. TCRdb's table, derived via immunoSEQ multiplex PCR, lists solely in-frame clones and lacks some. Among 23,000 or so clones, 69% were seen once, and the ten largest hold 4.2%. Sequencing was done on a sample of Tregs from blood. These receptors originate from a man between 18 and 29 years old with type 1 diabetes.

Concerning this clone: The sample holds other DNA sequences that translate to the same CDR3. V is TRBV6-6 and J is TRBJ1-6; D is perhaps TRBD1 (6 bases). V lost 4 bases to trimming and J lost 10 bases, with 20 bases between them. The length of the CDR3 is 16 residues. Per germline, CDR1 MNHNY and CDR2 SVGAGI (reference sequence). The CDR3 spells CASSSRRTAFESPLHF. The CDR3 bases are TGTGCCAGCAGTTCCCGAAGGACAGCCTTCGAATCACCCCTCCACTTT.

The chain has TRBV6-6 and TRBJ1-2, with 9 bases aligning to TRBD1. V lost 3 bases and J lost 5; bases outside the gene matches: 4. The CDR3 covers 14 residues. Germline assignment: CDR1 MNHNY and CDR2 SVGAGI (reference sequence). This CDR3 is CASSYGTGTYGYTF. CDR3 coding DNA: TGTGCCAGCAGTTATGGGACAGGGACTTATGGCTACACCTTC.

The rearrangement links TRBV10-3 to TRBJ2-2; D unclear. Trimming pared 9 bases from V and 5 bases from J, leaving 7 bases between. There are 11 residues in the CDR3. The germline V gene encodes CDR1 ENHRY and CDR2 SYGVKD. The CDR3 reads CAIRTTGELFF. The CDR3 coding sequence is TGTGCCATTCGAACAACCGGGGAGCTGTTTTTT.

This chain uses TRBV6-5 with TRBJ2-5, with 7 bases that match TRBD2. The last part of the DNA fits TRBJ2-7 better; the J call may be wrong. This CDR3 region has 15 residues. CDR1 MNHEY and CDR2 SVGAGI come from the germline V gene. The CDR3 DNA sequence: TGTGCCAGCTCCCACCCCGCGGCGGGAGAAGGCGAGCAGTACTTC. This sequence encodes CASSHPAAGEGEQYF.

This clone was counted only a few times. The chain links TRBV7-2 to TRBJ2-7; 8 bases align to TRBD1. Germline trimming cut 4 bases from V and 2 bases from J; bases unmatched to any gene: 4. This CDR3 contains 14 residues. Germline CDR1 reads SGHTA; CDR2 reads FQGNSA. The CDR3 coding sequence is TGTGCCAGCAGCTATGCCAGGGGGCCCTACGAGCAGTACTTC. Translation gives CASSYARGPYEQYF.